These 26 T cell receptor beta chains share one sample of origin, sequenced in a study of blood T cell repertoires in COVID-19. The assay was immunoSEQ multiplex PCR, and TCRdb's table has in-frame clones only and misses some. The sample has some 400,000 clones, more than 80% seen once. The sequenced sample consisted of PBMCs or T cells enriched from blood (not recorded which). All receptors come from a man aged 25 to 45 who had recovered from COVID-19.

CDR3 DNA: TGTGCCAGCAGCTCAGGCGAGTTTGGACAGAAAGAGACCCAGTACTTC. Its translation is CASSSGEFGQKETQYF. The chain links TRBV11-2 to TRBJ2-5, with D possibly being TRBD1 (6 bases). Trimming shortened V by 4 bases and J by 3 bases, and 18 bases separated the two germline ends. CDR1 SGHAT and CDR2 FQNNGV come from the germline V gene. This CDR3 is 16 amino acids long.

This chain uses TRBV12-5 with TRBJ2-2, with D maybe TRBD2 (6 bases). Germline values: CDR1 LGHNT, CDR2 FRNRAP. Trimming took 4 bases from V and 0 from J, leaving 9 bases between them. This CDR3 has 15 amino acids. CDR3 in DNA: TGTGCTAGTGGTTCCGGAGGGGCGAACACCGGGGAGCTGTTTTTT. Encoded protein: CASGSGGANTGELFF.

The J gene is TRBJ2-1, the V gene TRBV27, with D possibly TRBD2 on 7 matching bases. Trimming removed 7 bases at V and 0 bases at J, with 19 bases between. The germline V gene encodes CDR1 MNHEY and CDR2 SMNVEV (reference sequence). This CDR3 comprises 17 residues. The DNA of the CDR3 is TGTGCCAGCACCAAGGGGGGAGGGATGGGCTCCTACAATGAGCAGTTCTTC. Protein product: CASTKGGGMGSYNEQFF.

This chain links TRBV29-1 with TRBJ1-1; 7 bases agree with TRBD1. The germline gives CDR1 SQVTM, CDR2 ANQGSEA. This CDR3 is 13 amino acids long. The junction had 9 bases not matched to a gene; V was cut back by 6 bases and J by 5 bases. The CDR3 DNA sequence: TGCAGCGTGAATACAGGGGTAGGAACTGAAGCTTTCTTT. The encoded protein is CSVNTGVGTEAFF.

The chain combines TRBV5-1 with TRBJ1-1, with D unresolved. Germline CDR1 reads SGHRS; CDR2 reads YFSETQ. V lost 2 bases and J 5 bases, leaving 13 bases between the germline ends. The CDR3 runs 14 residues. As DNA, the CDR3 is TGCGCCAGCAGCTTAGCCGGGGATGAAACTGAAGCTTTCTTT. It encodes CASSLAGDETEAFF.

The chain links TRBV28 to TRBJ1-1, with 8 bases lining up with TRBD1. The length of the CDR3 is 16 residues. CDR1 is MDHEN, CDR2 SYDVKM, per germline. Germline trimming cut 5 bases from V and 1 base from J; bases unmatched to any gene: 9. The CDR3 loop is CASSTIFTGGNTEAFF. DNA of the CDR3: TGTGCCAGCAGTACGATCTTCACAGGGGGGAACACTGAAGCTTTCTTT.

This rearrangement joins TRBV15 to TRBJ2-5; D gene ambiguous. CDR1 and CDR2 from the germline V gene are LNHNV and YYDKDF (reference sequence). The CDR3 runs to 14 residues. Trimming removed 0 bases from V and 2 bases from J, with 7 bases in between. Here the CDR3 reads CATSRDTIQETQYF. The CDR3 coding sequence is TGTGCCACCAGCAGAGATACAATACAAGAGACCCAGTACTTC. The complete variable domain, with remaining parts taken from reference TRBV15 and TRBJ2-5, reads DAMVIQNPRYQVTQFGKPVTLSCSQTLNHNVMYWYQQKSSQAPKLLFHYYDKDFNNEADTPDNFQSRRPNTSFCFLDIRSPGLGDTAMYLCATSRDTIQETQYFGPGTRLLVL.

V is TRBV2 and J is TRBJ2-3, with 9 bases lining up with TRBD2. CDR3 length: 15 amino acids. V gave up 4 bases and J gave up 3 bases; unmatched junction bases: 5. Per germline, CDR1 SNHLY and CDR2 FYNNEI. CDR3 amino acids: CASSVSSGKTDTQYF. Written as DNA, the CDR3 is TGTGCCAGCAGTGTGTCTAGCGGGAAGACAGATACGCAGTATTTT.

CDR3 in DNA: TGTGCCAGCAGTTTCTCCGACAGGGTTGATTCACCCCTCCACTTT. It encodes CASSFSDRVDSPLHF. The V and J genes are TRBV5-4 and TRBJ1-6; TRBD1 aligns across 7 bases. This CDR3 is built from 15 residues. Per the germline V gene, CDR1 is SGHNT and CDR2 is YYREEE (reference sequence). V lost 5 bases, J lost 8 bases, and 10 bases stayed unmatched.

The CDR3, as DNA: TGTGCCAGCAGCTTACGGGCATCCCAGGGTCCCGGGGAGCTGTTTTTT. Translated: CASSLRASQGPGELFF. The J gene is TRBJ2-2, the V gene TRBV7-2, with a weak D call TRBD1 (5 bases). V was shortened by 2 bases and J by 6 bases, with 16 bases between the two germline ends. Germline V gene lookup returns CDR1 SGHTA and CDR2 FQGNSA. The CDR3 covers 16 residues.

In this sample, this clone turned up once. The chain is built from TRBV7-3 and TRBJ2-2; D might be TRBD2 (5 bases). V was trimmed by 1 base and J by 3 bases, leaving 9 bases between them. The CDR3 runs to 15 residues. From germline, CDR1 is SGHTA and CDR2 FQGTGA. CDR3 region: CASSLRSGYTGELFF. Here the CDR3 DNA reads TGTGCCAGCAGCTTAAGAAGCGGTTACACCGGGGAGCTGTTTTTT.

With regard to this clone: One end of the junction fails to match germline, which may point to a read error. V gene TRBV2 combines with J gene TRBJ1-4, with 8 nucleotides matching TRBD1. This CDR3 contains 14 residues. Germline CDR1 is SNHLY and CDR2 is FYNNEI. The CDR3 DNA reads as TGTGCCAGCAGCGAAGGCAGGGGGCGTGAAAAACTGTTTTTT. As protein: CASSEGRGREKLFF.

The chain recombines TRBV28 with TRBJ2-1; D might be TRBD2 (6 bases). V was pared by 3 bases and J by 5 bases, with 17 bases between. CDR1 is MDHEN, CDR2 SYDVKM, per germline. This CDR3 has 16 amino acids. This chain's CDR3 is CASSLRGMGGNNEQFF. The CDR3, as DNA: TGTGCCAGCAGTTTGAGGGGCATGGGGGGAAACAATGAGCAGTTCTTC.

This chain links TRBV9 with TRBJ2-3, with 8 bases identical to TRBD2. The CDR3 is 16 residues long. With 4 bases clipped from V and 6 bases from J, the junction kept 13 bases outside the gene matches. Germline loops: CDR1 SGDLS, CDR2 YYNGEE. CDR3 region: CASSPRLAQTVDTQYF. The CDR3 DNA sequence: TGTGCCAGCAGCCCCCGACTAGCGCAGACCGTCGATACGCAGTATTTT.

The chain recombines TRBV27 with TRBJ2-7, with D possibly being TRBD2 (5 bases). V was cut by 5 bases and J by 4 bases, with 15 bases left in between. The CDR3 totals 14 residues. CDR1 and CDR2 from the germline V gene are MNHEY and SMNVEV (reference sequence). The CDR3: CASSMDGGPYEQYF. The CDR3, as DNA: TGTGCCAGCAGTATGGACGGAGGTCCATACGAGCAGTACTTC.

In this sample, this clone turned up a few times. The chain uses TRBV7-2 and TRBJ2-5; TRBD1 matches at 7 bases. V lost 5 bases and J lost 0; bases outside the gene matches: 6. CDR3 size: 15 residues. Germline CDR1 and CDR2: SGHTA and FQGNSA. CDR3 nucleotides: TGTGCCAGCAGCCCGTGGACAGGAAACCAAGAGACCCAGTACTTC. Translation gives CASSPWTGNQETQYF.

The rearrangement joins TRBV19 to TRBJ2-5, with TRBD2 matching over 7 bases. CDR3 size: 14 residues. The J segment lost 3 bases and the V segment lost 3 bases, leaving 4 bases of the junction unmatched. The germline gives CDR1 LNHDA, CDR2 SQIVND (reference sequence). The CDR3 loop is CASSIGLVKETQYF. As DNA, the CDR3 is TGTGCCAGTAGTATTGGACTAGTAAAAGAGACCCAGTACTTC.

A few counts support this clone. The chain uses TRBV7-2 and TRBJ2-6, with TRBD1 identical over 12 bases. This CDR3 is 17 amino acids long. The germline gives CDR1 SGHTA, CDR2 FQGNSA. The V and J ends lost 5 bases and 6 bases, in that order; junction bases with no gene match: 8. The CDR3 loop reads CASSPGTGGAPANVLTF. CDR3 coding DNA: TGTGCCAGCAGCCCCGGGACAGGGGGCGCTCCGGCCAACGTCCTGACTTTC. Full variable domain (missing parts from reference TRBV7-2 and TRBJ2-6): GAGVSQSPSNKVTEKGKDVELRCDPISGHTALYWYRQSLGQGLEFLIYFQGNSAPDKSGLPSDRFSAERTGGSVSTLTIQRTQQEDSAVYLCASSPGTGGAPANVLTFGAGSRLTVL.

This clone occurred once. The gene calls are TRBV9 and TRBJ2-1; D gene ambiguous. V lost 0 bases and J lost 4, with 5 bases in between. The CDR3 runs 13 residues. Germline V gene lookup returns CDR1 SGDLS and CDR2 YYNGEE. DNA of the CDR3: TGTGCCAGCAGCGTAGCTCAGTACAATGAGCAGTTCTTC. Its translation: CASSVAQYNEQFF. Together with reference TRBV9 and TRBJ2-1, the CDR3 gives the full variable domain: DSGVTQTPKHLITATGQRVTLRCSPRSGDLSVYWYQQSLDQGLQFLIQYYNGEERAKGNILERFSAQQFPDLHSELNLSSLELGDSALYFCASSVAQYNEQFFGPGTRLTVL.

This CDR3 reads CASTLRGLGSDEQYF. DNA of the CDR3: TGTGCCAGCACCCTACGGGGTCTTGGTTCCGACGAGCAGTACTTC. The gene calls are TRBV5-8 and TRBJ2-7; D might be TRBD2 (5 bases). Germline V gene lookup returns CDR1 SGHTS and CDR2 YDEGEE. This CDR3 spans 15 amino acids. Trimming stripped 6 bases from V and 5 bases from J, with 21 bases between.

The chain couples TRBV7-8 to TRBJ2-5, with D unclear. The germline V and J ends were trimmed by 2 bases and 2 bases, with 3 bases remaining between them. CDR1 is SGHVS and CDR2 is FQNEAQ in the germline V gene. The CDR3 is 12 residues long. Here the CDR3 reads CASSLPQETQYF. CDR3 DNA: TGTGCCAGCAGCTTACCACAAGAGACCCAGTACTTC. The variable domain in full, completed from reference TRBV7-8 and TRBJ2-5, reads GAGVSQSPRYKVAKRGQDVALRCDPISGHVSLFWYQQALGQGPEFLTYFQNEAQLDKSGLPSDRFFAERPEGSVSTLKIQRTQQEDSAVYLCASSLPQETQYFGPGTRLLVL.

The chain joins TRBV4-1 to TRBJ1-1, with D perhaps matching TRBD1 (5 bases). The CDR3 runs to 17 residues. V lost 0 bases, J lost 1 base, and 15 bases lay in between. CDR1 is MGHRA, CDR2 YSYEKL, per germline. The chain's CDR3 is CASSQELLGTRNTEAFF. CDR3 DNA: TGCGCCAGCAGCCAAGAACTTTTGGGGACTCGGAACACTGAAGCTTTCTTT.

This clone was seen only a few times. CDR3 DNA: TGTGCCAGCAGGGACAGAAACTACGAGCAGTACTTC. Its translation: CASRDRNYEQYF. The chain has TRBV2 and TRBJ2-7, with a tentative D call TRBD1 (6 bases). Germline lookup yields CDR1 SNHLY and CDR2 FYNNEI. V was cut by 6 bases and J by 3 bases, with 9 bases left in between. The CDR3 is 12 amino acids.

This chain joins TRBV6-5 and TRBJ2-4; no reliable D call. This CDR3 is 15 amino acids long. Trimming cost V 5 bases and J 1 base, with 12 bases left between them. Germline assignment: CDR1 MNHEY and CDR2 SVGAGI. Here the CDR3 reads CASSIAWPAKNIQYF. The CDR3 nucleotides are TGTGCCAGCAGTATAGCCTGGCCCGCCAAAAACATTCAGTACTTC.

The chain joins TRBV28 to TRBJ1-2; 10 bases line up with TRBD1. V shed 6 bases and J 8 bases; nucleotides not matched to a gene: 12. Germline values: CDR1 MDHEN, CDR2 SYDVKM. CDR3 size: 15 residues. CDR3: CASRTIGTGEMGYTF. The CDR3 DNA sequence: TGTGCCAGCAGGACCATAGGGACAGGGGAAATGGGCTACACCTTC.

V usage is TRBV5-1 and J usage is TRBJ2-5; 9 nucleotides line up with TRBD1. Looked up from germline, CDR1 is SGHRS and CDR2 is YFSETQ. The CDR3 sequence is 16 residues long. V was clipped by 5 bases and J by 2 bases; unmatched bases: 10. CDR3 nucleotides: TGCGCCAGCAGAACCGGGGGGACAGGGTCTCAAGAGACCCAGTACTTC. Amino acids: CASRTGGTGSQETQYF.